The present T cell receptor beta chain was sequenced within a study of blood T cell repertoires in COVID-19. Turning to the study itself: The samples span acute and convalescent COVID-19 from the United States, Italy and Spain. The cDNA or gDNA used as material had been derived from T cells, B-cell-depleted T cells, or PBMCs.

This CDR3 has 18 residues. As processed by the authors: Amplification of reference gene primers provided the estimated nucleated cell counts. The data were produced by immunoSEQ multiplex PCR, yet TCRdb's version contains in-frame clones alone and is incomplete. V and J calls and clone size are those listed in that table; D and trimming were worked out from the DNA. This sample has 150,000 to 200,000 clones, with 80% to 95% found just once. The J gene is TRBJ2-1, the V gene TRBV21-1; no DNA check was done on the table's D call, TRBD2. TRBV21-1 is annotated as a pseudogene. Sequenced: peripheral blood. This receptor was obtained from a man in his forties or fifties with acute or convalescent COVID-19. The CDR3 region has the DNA TGTGCCAGCAGCCAAGGACTAGCGGGAGGCCTACCTGACAATGAGCAGTTCTTC. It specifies CASSQGLAGGLPDNEQFF.